These T cell receptor beta chains were read from a single sample in a study of T and B cells in COVID-19 patients. Via MiXCR, TCRdb re-called the multiplex PCR reads, giving one row per CDR3 protein. The repertoire holds roughly 21,000 distinct CDR3 sequences, with 25% to 35% as singletons. Sequencing input: blood. The receptors here all came from a human donor who had recovered from COVID-19. Both conserved end residues are part of each CDR3. The D gene is left open where the match is weak. Clone sizes are given selectively: once, few, many, or a class where the clone is expanded.

v_gene	j_gene	abundance	d_gene	CDR3nt	CDR3aa
TRBV5-1	TRBJ2-7	.	TRBD1	TGCGCCAGCAGCCCCCAACCGGGACAGGGGTCTGGCGAGCAGTACTTC	CASSPQPGQGSGEQYF
TRBV27	TRBJ2-7	many	.	TGTGCCAGCCGTGAGAACCTCGGCGAGCAGTACTTC	CASRENLGEQYF
TRBV12-3/TRBV12-4	TRBJ2-1	many	.	TGTGCCAGCAGTTTTCAGGCCCCCTACAATGAGCAGTTCTTC	CASSFQAPYNEQFF
TRBV7-2	TRBJ1-2	few	.	TGTGCCAGCAGCTTAGCCGGGACACCAACTAACTATGGCTACACCTTC	CASSLAGTPTNYGYTF
TRBV5-6	TRBJ2-6	medium-sized	TRBD1	TGTGCCAGCAGCTCGCAAACAGGGGGATCTGGGGCCAACGTCCTGACTTTC	CASSSQTGGSGANVLTF
TRBV7-6	TRBJ2-7	.	TRBD1	TGTGCCAGCAGCTTACTTGGGACAGGGGATGACCACGAGCAGTACTTC	CASSLLGTGDDHEQYF
TRBV5-4	TRBJ2-7	.	.	TGTGCCAGCAGCTTTAGTTCGGCGGGCTACGAGCAGTACTTC	CASSFSSAGYEQYF
TRBV7-3	TRBJ1-6	.	.	TGTGCCAGCAGCCGTCAGGACCGCGGTTCACCCCTCCACTTT	CASSRQDRGSPLHF
TRBV15	TRBJ1-2	.	.	TGTGCCACCAGCCCTCGTTCGGAGTGGGGCTATGGCTACACCTTC	CATSPRSEWGYGYTF
TRBV12-3/TRBV12-4	TRBJ2-7	many	.	TGTGCCAGCAGTATCCTCAGGGGCTACGAGCAGTACTTC	CASSILRGYEQYF
TRBV18	TRBJ2-5	few	.	TGTGCCAGCTCACCGGGGGTGCTGAGCGCACCCCAAGAGACCCAGTACTTC	CASSPGVLSAPQETQYF
TRBV6-5	TRBJ2-3	.	.	TGTGCCAGCAGAGGAATTAGTTCGTCAGATACGCAGTATTTT	CASRGISSSDTQYF
TRBV6-1	TRBJ1-1	.	.	TGTGCCAGCAGTGTTTTCCCGAACACTGAAGCTTTCTTT	CASSVFPNTEAFF
TRBV6-5	TRBJ2-5	many	.	TGTGCCAGCACCCACCGGGAGACCCAGTACTTC	CASTHRETQYF
TRBV27	TRBJ1-2	few	.	TGTGCCAGCAGGGGGCCCTACCTCGCCTTC	CASRGPYLAF
TRBV27	TRBJ1-2	few	TRBD1	TGTGCCAGCAGTTACCCGGACAGGGGGCCTCATTATGGCTACACCTTC	CASSYPDRGPHYGYTF
TRBV6-5	TRBJ1-4	.	TRBD1	TGTGCCAGCAGTAACAGGGGGAATAATGAAAAACTGTTTTTT	CASSNRGNNEKLFF
TRBV11-3	TRBJ2-1	.	.	TGTGCCAGCAGCTTAAAGCGCAGAGTCTCCTCCTACAATGAGCAGTTCTTC	CASSLKRRVSSYNEQFF
TRBV28	TRBJ2-1	.	.	TGTGCCAGCAGTTTGGGGGGAGGTGGGTATGACGCCTACAATGAGCAGTTCTTC	CASSLGGGGYDAYNEQFF
TRBV12-3/TRBV12-4	TRBJ2-3	many	TRBD2	TGTGCCAGCAGTTTAGACGGGACTAGCGGGCAAGATACGCAGTATTTT	CASSLDGTSGQDTQYF
TRBV6-1	TRBJ1-5	.	.	TGTGCCAGCAGGGGGGACCTTAATCAGCCCCAGCATTTT	CASRGDLNQPQHF
TRBV6-1	TRBJ2-6	many	.	TGTGCCAGCACGGTGCAATCTGGGGCCAACGTCCTGACTTTC	CASTVQSGANVLTF
TRBV6-1	TRBJ1-6	once	.	TGTGCCATCAGGCCTGGGGAGGGTTCACCCCTCCACTTT	CAIRPGEGSPLHF
TRBV30	TRBJ2-3	.	TRBD2	TGTGCCGGTAGCGGGGGGCACACAGATACGCAGTATTTT	CAGSGGHTDTQYF
TRBV19	TRBJ2-5	medium-sized	.	TGTGCCAGTAGTATAGAGGTGCTCTCCGGGATGGAGACCCAGTACTTC	CASSIEVLSGMETQYF
TRBV11-3	TRBJ2-3	.	.	TGTGCCAGCAGCCAAGGAGCCGCAGATACGCAGTATTTT	CASSQGAADTQYF
TRBV12-3/TRBV12-4	TRBJ1-2	few	TRBD1	TGTGCCAGCAGTTCGACAGGGGGCAGCCTTTTTGGGGGCTACACCTTC	CASSSTGGSLFGGYTF
TRBV6-1	TRBJ2-7	few	.	TGTGCCAGCAGTGAAGGGGCAGGGGGGACCTACGAGCAGTACTTC	CASSEGAGGTYEQYF
TRBV28	TRBJ2-2	.	.	TGTGCCAGCAGGAGAGGGGGAGCCGGGGAGCTGTTTTTT	CASRRGGAGELFF
TRBV27	TRBJ1-5	.	TRBD1	TGTGCCAGCAGTTTAACCAGGGGGACTCAGCCCCAGCATTTT	CASSLTRGTQPQHF
TRBV28	TRBJ1-4	once	.	TGTGCCAGCAGCTCACCCGGAGGAGGGATAGAACTGTTTTTT	CASSSPGGGIELFF
TRBV5-1	TRBJ2-7	few	TRBD1	TGCGCCAGCAGCTTGTTACAGGGGGACGAGCAGTACTTC	CASSLLQGDEQYF
TRBV18	TRBJ1-6	many	.	TGTGCCAGCTCACCGGACAGAGGTTCACCCCTCCACTTT	CASSPDRGSPLHF
TRBV7-9	TRBJ2-7	.	TRBD1	TGTGCCAGCAGCGCCAACACCGGGACAGATGAGCAGTACTTC	CASSANTGTDEQYF
TRBV6-1	TRBJ2-2	few	TRBD2	TGTGCCAGCAAGAGACTAGCGGGGGTGAACACCGGGGAGCTGTTTTTT	CASKRLAGVNTGELFF
TRBV7-6	TRBJ2-1	few	.	TGTGCCAGCAGCTTAGTTCTGGGGGGCCTCAATGAGCAGTTCTTC	CASSLVLGGLNEQFF
TRBV10-2	TRBJ2-1	.	TRBD2	TGCGCCAGCGTAAGCGGGGGGCCACCATACAATGAGCAGTTCTTC	CASVSGGPPYNEQFF
TRBV19	TRBJ2-5	once	TRBD2	TGTGCCAGTAGTGCGGCGGGGGGGCGGGGGGAGACCCAGTACTTC	CASSAAGGRGETQYF
TRBV29-1	TRBJ2-4	few	.	TGCAGCGTTGAAGAAGTAACAGGACGACGCATTCAGTACTTC	CSVEEVTGRRIQYF
TRBV18	TRBJ2-2	medium-sized	.	TGTGCCAGCTCACCAGGGCGTCGGACCGGGGAGCTGTTTTTT	CASSPGRRTGELFF
TRBV6-5	TRBJ2-3	.	TRBD2	TGTGCCAGCAGTTCTAGCGGGGGGAGCACAGATACGCAGTATTTT	CASSSSGGSTDTQYF
TRBV30	TRBJ1-5	many	.	TGTGCCTGGAGTACCAGCGCGAATCAGCCCCAGCATTTT	CAWSTSANQPQHF
TRBV5-4	TRBJ1-6	many	.	TGTGCCAGCAGCTTGGGCGGTAATTCACCCCTCCACTTT	CASSLGGNSPLHF
TRBV5-1	TRBJ2-5	.	.	TGCGCCAGCAGCTCCCCCGGGACACAAGAGACCCAGTACTTC	CASSSPGTQETQYF
TRBV6-5	TRBJ2-3	.	TRBD2	TGTGCCAGCAGCCGGGGGGGGCTAGTTGATACGCAGTATTTT	CASSRGGLVDTQYF
TRBV19	TRBJ2-2	once	TRBD1	TGTGCCAGTAGTATAACGACAGGGGGCATTGGCACCGGGGAGCTGTTTTTT	CASSITTGGIGTGELFF
TRBV5-6	TRBJ2-5	many	TRBD1	TGTGCCAGCAGCGCAGAATTACAGGGGACGGAGACCCAGTACTTC	CASSAELQGTETQYF
TRBV6-5	TRBJ2-7	.	TRBD1	TGTGCCAGCAGACGGGACAGGGGTAGACCCTACGAGCAGTACTTC	CASRRDRGRPYEQYF
TRBV5-4	TRBJ2-5	.	.	TGTGCCAGCACAGGGGGGGGCTCTGGGGAGACCCAGTACTTC	CASTGGGSGETQYF
TRBV29-1	TRBJ2-7	.	TRBD2	TGCAGCGTTCTCGCGACTAGCGGGGTCTACGAGCAGTACTTC	CSVLATSGVYEQYF
TRBV27	TRBJ2-5	.	.	TGTGCCAGCAGTTTATGGTTAGGGGACCCAGAGACCCAGTACTTC	CASSLWLGDPETQYF
TRBV6-5	TRBJ2-3	many	.	TGTGCCAGCAGCGGACGAGAAACAGATACGCAGTATTTT	CASSGRETDTQYF
TRBV5-1	TRBJ2-2	few	TRBD2	TGCGCCAGCAGTGAAAGCGGGGGCAACACCGGGGAGCTGTTTTTT	CASSESGGNTGELFF